These 29 T cell receptor beta chains were sequenced from one sample in a study of CD4 T cells in relation to SARS-CoV-2 and coronaviruses. Antigen specificity for these receptors is unknown. The protocol was immunoSEQ multiplex PCR, while the TCRdb copy is restricted to in-frame clones and leaves out a portion. The sample lists around 26,000 clones; 74% were seen once. Before the COVID-19 pandemic, during about 2011-2018, CD4+ T cells were taken from unexposed donors. Isolation of CD4+ T cells took place after approximately 11 days in culture. The sample consisted of CD4+ T cells from PBMCs, cultured in vitro. These receptors came from a human donor in good health.

DNA for the CDR3: TGTGCCAGCGGGGACACCGAGCAGTACTTC. Protein: CASGDTEQYF. The rearrangement links TRBV25-1 to TRBJ2-7, with D possibly matching TRBD1 (6 bases). V was cut by 8 bases and J by 6 bases, with 8 bases left in between. Germline V gives CDR1 MGHDK, CDR2 SYGVNS. CDR3 length equals 10 residues.

By sample fraction, this clone is medium-sized. The V call is TRBV29-1, the J call TRBJ2-1; 13 nucleotides line up with TRBD2. The CDR3 is made up of 14 amino acids. With V trimmed by 6 bases and J by 9 bases, 8 bases remained unmatched. Germline lookup yields CDR1 SQVTM and CDR2 ANQGSEA. The CDR3 is CSVQTSGGPPEQFF. The CDR3 DNA follows: TGCAGCGTACAGACTAGCGGGGGGCCTCCTGAGCAGTTCTTC.

The chain couples TRBV19 to TRBJ2-1, with 15 positions matching TRBD2. Losses at the gene ends were 4 bases for V and 6 bases for J; bases not matched to a gene: 4. CDR1 and CDR2 from the germline V gene are LNHDA and SQIVND (reference sequence). The CDR3 extends over 16 amino acids. The CDR3 DNA reads TGTGCCAGTAGTACCGGACTAGCGGGAGGGTCCAATGAGCAGTTCTTC. It encodes CASSTGLAGGSNEQFF.

The chain recombines TRBV6-1 with TRBJ2-1, with D maybe TRBD2 (6 bases). Germline CDR1 reads MNHNS; CDR2 reads SASEGT. The V end lost 2 bases, the J end lost 4 bases, and 12 bases lay between the germline ends. This CDR3 contains 15 residues. The CDR3 DNA is TGTGCCAGCAGTGAATCGGGACTCCTATACAATGAGCAGTTCTTC. It codes for CASSESGLLYNEQFF.

The chain uses TRBV7-2 and TRBJ1-4; 9 positions agree with TRBD1. The germline V gene encodes CDR1 SGHTA and CDR2 FQGNSA. With 5 bases clipped from V and 7 bases from J, the junction kept 5 bases outside the gene matches. The CDR3 has 14 amino acids. CDR3 loop: CASSRDRGGEKLFF. The CDR3 region has the DNA TGTGCCAGCAGCCGCGACAGGGGGGGTGAAAAACTGTTTTTT.

V gene TRBV2 combines with J gene TRBJ1-2; a possible D gene is TRBD1 (5 bases). Germline V lookup: CDR1 SNHLY, CDR2 FYNNEI. Trimming removed 2 bases at V and 0 bases at J, with 10 bases between. This CDR3 is built from 15 residues. The CDR3 loop is CASSEQDITNYGYTF. For the CDR3, the DNA is TGTGCCAGCAGTGAACAGGACATCACTAACTATGGCTACACCTTC.

The V and J genes are TRBV7-2 and TRBJ2-2; 8 bases agree with TRBD2. CDR3 length: 16 amino acids. The germline V gene encodes CDR1 SGHTA and CDR2 FQGNSA. V lost 5 bases, J lost 2 bases, and 7 bases stayed unmatched. The CDR3 protein is CASSPRRGVNTGELFF. In DNA, the CDR3 is TGTGCCAGCAGCCCGCGGCGGGGGGTTAACACCGGGGAGCTGTTTTTT.

The chain joins TRBV10-3 to TRBJ2-3; the D gene is possibly TRBD2 (6 bases). Germline V CDR1 and CDR2: ENHRY, SYGVKD. V was trimmed by 4 bases and J by 4 bases, leaving 12 bases between them. This CDR3 has 14 residues. CDR3 in DNA: TGTGCCATCAGTGCCCCCAGGGAGGCAGATACGCAGTATTTT. It is translated as CAISAPREADTQYF.

The V call is TRBV5-1, the J call TRBJ2-2, with TRBD2 matching over 7 bases. The CDR3 totals 16 residues. The V gene end was trimmed by 3 bases and the J gene end by 0 bases; junction bases not matched to a gene: 5. Germline V lookup: CDR1 SGHRS, CDR2 YFSETQ. CDR3 nucleotides: TGCGCCAGCAGCTCCGCTCTAGCGGCGAACACCGGGGAGCTGTTTTTT. As protein: CASSSALAANTGELFF.

V usage is TRBV29-1 and J usage is TRBJ2-3; the D is unclear. Germline CDR1 is SQVTM and CDR2 is ANQGSEA. This CDR3 is built from 12 residues. Trimming took 1 base from V and 8 from J, leaving 10 bases between them. DNA of the CDR3: TGCAGCGTTGAAGTATCCGGGTTTACGCAGTATTTT. It translates to CSVEVSGFTQYF.

This chain links TRBV20-1 with TRBJ2-5; D not certain. Germline CDR1 is DFQATT and CDR2 is SNEGSKA (reference sequence). V was trimmed by 6 bases and J by 2 bases, leaving 7 bases between them. CDR3 length: 11 amino acids. The CDR3 reads CSAIIQETQYF. Written as DNA, the CDR3 is TGCAGTGCAATAATACAAGAGACCCAGTACTTC.

The V and J genes are TRBV6-2 or TRBV6-3 and TRBJ2-3, with a weak D call TRBD2 (5 bases). The germline gives CDR1 MNHEY, CDR2 SVGEGT. This CDR3 is built from 14 residues. Trimming shortened V by 0 bases and J by 3 bases, and 7 bases separated the two germline ends. The CDR3 protein is CASSYSRVTDTQYF. As DNA, the CDR3 is TGTGCCAGCAGTTACTCGCGGGTGACAGATACGCAGTATTTT.

This chain connects TRBV6-5 to TRBJ1-1, with 8 bases lining up with TRBD1. CDR3 size: 14 residues. The V segment lost 6 bases and the J segment 1 base; nucleotides outside the gene matches: 4. The germline CDR1 and CDR2 sequences are MNHEY and SVGAGI. CDR3 DNA: TGTGCCAGCAGGGACAGGGTCCCGAACACTGAAGCTTTCTTT. Amino acid sequence: CASRDRVPNTEAFF.

In its sample, this clone was seen a few times. The chain couples TRBV19 to TRBJ1-6; no firm D call. The germline V and J ends were trimmed by 11 bases and 1 base, with 9 bases remaining between them. The CDR3 totals 13 residues. Germline values: CDR1 LNHDA, CDR2 SQIVND (reference sequence). The chain's CDR3 is CAAQESYNSPLHF. The CDR3 region has the DNA TGTGCCGCTCAGGAGTCCTATAATTCACCCCTCCACTTT.

The gene calls are TRBV19 and TRBJ2-2; D remains ambiguous. Looked up from germline, CDR1 is LNHDA and CDR2 is SQIVND (reference sequence). The length of the CDR3 is 14 residues. Between the trimmed V and J ends, which lost 0 bases and 1 base, there was a span of 3 bases. The CDR3 sequence is CASSIDGNTGELFF. In nucleotides, the CDR3 is TGTGCCAGTAGTATAGACGGGAACACCGGGGAGCTGTTTTTT.

As DNA, the CDR3 is TGTGCCAGCTCCAGACAGGCAGGGTTGGGACAGCCCCAGCATTTT. Amino acids: CASSRQAGLGQPQHF. V is TRBV2 and J is TRBJ1-5; perhaps TRBD1 as D (6 bases). The CDR3 spans 15 residues. V lost 8 bases to trimming and J lost 7 bases, with 21 bases between them. Germline CDR1 is SNHLY and CDR2 is FYNNEI.

This chain joins TRBV4-2 and TRBJ2-7, with 8 bases fitting TRBD2. This CDR3 comprises 15 residues. Germline V gives CDR1 LGHNA, CDR2 YNFKEQ. The V gene end was trimmed by 1 base and the J gene end by 3 bases; junction bases not matched to a gene: 5. The CDR3 region is CASSQVTSEVYEQYF. CDR3 sequence (DNA): TGTGCCAGCAGCCAAGTGACTAGCGAGGTCTACGAGCAGTACTTC.

This clone was recorded only once. J is TRBJ2-5 and V is TRBV9, with unresolved D. Germline CDR1 and CDR2: SGDLS and YYNGEE. The CDR3 has 13 residues. Trimming left V 0 bases short and J 5 bases short, with 8 bases between. The CDR3 nucleotides read TGTGCCAGCAGCGTAGTAGGTTTGGAGACCCAGTACTTC. Encoded protein: CASSVVGLETQYF.

V and J are TRBV7-2 and TRBJ2-1; TRBD1 is a possible D gene (6 bases). CDR1 and CDR2 from the germline V gene are SGHTA and FQGNSA. The CDR3 extends over 12 amino acids. V was cut by 4 bases and J by 13 bases, with 14 bases left in between. The CDR3 reads CASSSYRDIQFF. In DNA form, the CDR3 reads TGTGCCAGCAGCTCATACCGGGACATTCAGTTCTTC.

The CDR3 loop reads CASSEVSRGRDTQYF. The CDR3 nucleotides read TGTGCCAGCAGTGAAGTGAGCAGGGGGAGAGATACGCAGTATTTT. The genes are TRBV6-1 and TRBJ2-3, with 7 bases matching TRBD1. Looked up from germline, CDR1 is MNHNS and CDR2 is SASEGT. The CDR3 contains 15 residues. J was trimmed by 5 bases and V by 1 base; bases with no gene match: 6.

This rearrangement joins TRBV6-6 to TRBJ1-6, with D possibly TRBD1 on 5 matching bases. This CDR3 comprises 17 residues. V gave up 6 bases and J gave up 14 bases, with 29 bases separating them. Germline V CDR1 and CDR2: MNHNY, SVGAGI (reference sequence). The CDR3 here is CASSRFPEAGGRRTLHF. CDR3 nucleotides: TGTGCCAGCAGCCGATTCCCCGAAGCCGGGGGAAGGAGGACCCTCCACTTT.

The chain links TRBV7-3 to TRBJ2-1; TRBD1 or TRBD2 may be the D gene (5 bases each). Trimming pared 3 bases from V and 0 bases from J, leaving 18 bases between. This CDR3 is built from 18 residues. Germline lookup yields CDR1 SGHTA and CDR2 FQGTGA. CDR3 protein: CASSLASGTPSSYNEQFF. CDR3 DNA: TGTGCCAGCAGCTTGGCTTCCGGGACGCCGAGCTCCTACAATGAGCAGTTCTTC.

This clone has just a few counts. V gene TRBV2 combines with J gene TRBJ1-2; tentatively, D is TRBD1 (6 bases). The CDR3 extends over 13 amino acids. Trimming cost V 4 bases and J 3 bases, with 9 bases left between them. Germline values: CDR1 SNHLY, CDR2 FYNNEI. The CDR3 sequence: CASSVTGYYGYTF. The CDR3 coding sequence is TGTGCCAGCAGTGTCACAGGGTACTATGGCTACACCTTC.

The J gene is TRBJ2-1, the V gene TRBV7-3, with D possibly TRBD2 on 5 matching bases. The CDR3 covers 18 residues. Germline V lookup: CDR1 SGHTA, CDR2 FQGTGA. The ends were cut back, 0 bases at V and 6 bases at J, with 21 bases in the middle. The CDR3 nucleotides read TGTGCCAGCAGCTTAACGTCGGAGGTTTCGAACTTCGGCAATGAGCAGTTCTTC. Translated, it gives CASSLTSEVSNFGNEQFF. Complete variable domain (other parts from reference TRBV7-3 and TRBJ2-1): GAGVSQTPSNKVTEKGKYVELRCDPISGHTALYWYRQSLGQGPEFLIYFQGTGAADDSGLPNDRFFAVRPEGSVSTLKIQRTERGDSAVYLCASSLTSEVSNFGNEQFFGPGTRLTVL.

In this sample, this clone turned up a few times. V and J are TRBV7-2 and TRBJ2-1, with D possibly being TRBD1 (6 bases). In germline, CDR1 is SGHTA, CDR2 FQGNSA. The CDR3 runs 15 residues. V gave up 2 bases and J gave up 9 bases, with 17 bases separating them. The CDR3 DNA sequence: TGTGCCAGCAGCTTAACGCACACACAGGGCTCTGAGCAGTTCTTC. It encodes CASSLTHTQGSEQFF.

The chain uses TRBV7-2 and TRBJ2-3; D is undetermined. V was trimmed by 3 bases and J by 8 bases, leaving 15 bases between them. Germline assignment: CDR1 SGHTA and CDR2 FQGNSA. This CDR3 contains 14 residues. This CDR3 reads CASSFRVEVGTQYF. Written as DNA, the CDR3 is TGTGCCAGCAGCTTCCGGGTGGAAGTTGGTACGCAGTATTTT. Full variable domain (missing parts from reference TRBV7-2 and TRBJ2-3): GAGVSQSPSNKVTEKGKDVELRCDPISGHTALYWYRQSLGQGLEFLIYFQGNSAPDKSGLPSDRFSAERTGGSVSTLTIQRTQQEDSAVYLCASSFRVEVGTQYFGPGTRLTVL.

This chain joins TRBV5-4 and TRBJ2-1; 10 nucleotides align to TRBD1. The CDR3 is 15 amino acids. The germline V gene encodes CDR1 SGHNT and CDR2 YYREEE (reference sequence). Losses at the gene ends were 2 bases for V and 7 bases for J; bases not matched to a gene: 6. Here the CDR3 DNA reads TGTGCCAGCAGCTTAGGGACAGGGGTGAAAAATGAGCAGTTCTTC. Its protein is CASSLGTGVKNEQFF.

The chain combines TRBV12-5 with TRBJ1-2; D unclear. The V gene lost 7 bases and the J gene lost 4 bases, with 16 bases spanning the gap. The germline V gene encodes CDR1 LGHNT and CDR2 FRNRAP. The length of the CDR3 is 14 residues. CDR3 sequence reads: CASVLDAEGYGYTF. The CDR3 region has the DNA TGTGCTAGTGTTCTGGACGCGGAGGGCTATGGCTACACCTTC.

This clone was observed a single time. The rearrangement joins TRBV21-1 to TRBJ2-3; the table gives TRBD2 as D, unverified against the DNA. TRBV21-1 counts as a pseudogene. CDR3 size: 17 residues. The CDR3 DNA follows: TGTGCCAGCAGCAAAGCGGTCGCGGGAGGGCCTGGAGATACGCAGTATTTT. Translated: CASSKAVAGGPGDTQYF.